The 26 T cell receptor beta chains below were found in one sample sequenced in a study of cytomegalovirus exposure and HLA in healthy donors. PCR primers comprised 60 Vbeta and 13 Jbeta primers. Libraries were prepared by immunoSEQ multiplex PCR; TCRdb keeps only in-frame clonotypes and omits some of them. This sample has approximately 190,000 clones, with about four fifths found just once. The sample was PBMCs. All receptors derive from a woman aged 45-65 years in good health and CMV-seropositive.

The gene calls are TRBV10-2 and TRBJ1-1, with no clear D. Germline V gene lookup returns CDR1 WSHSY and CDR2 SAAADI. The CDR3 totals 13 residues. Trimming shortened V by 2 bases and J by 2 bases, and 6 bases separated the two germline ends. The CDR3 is CASSEHPNTEAFF. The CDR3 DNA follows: TGCGCCAGCAGTGAGCATCCAAACACTGAAGCTTTCTTT.

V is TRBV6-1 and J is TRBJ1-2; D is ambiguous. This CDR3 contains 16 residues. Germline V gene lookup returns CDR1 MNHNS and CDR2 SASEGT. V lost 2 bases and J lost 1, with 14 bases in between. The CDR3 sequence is CASSERNGDYNYGYTF. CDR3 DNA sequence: TGTGCCAGCAGTGAACGAAATGGAGATTATAACTATGGCTACACCTTC.

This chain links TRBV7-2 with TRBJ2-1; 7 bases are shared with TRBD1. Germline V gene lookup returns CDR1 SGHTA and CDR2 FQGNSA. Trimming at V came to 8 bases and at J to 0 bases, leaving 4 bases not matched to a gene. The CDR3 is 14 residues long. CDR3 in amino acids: CASYRDSSYNEQFF. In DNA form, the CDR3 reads TGTGCCAGCTACCGGGACAGCTCCTACAATGAGCAGTTCTTC.

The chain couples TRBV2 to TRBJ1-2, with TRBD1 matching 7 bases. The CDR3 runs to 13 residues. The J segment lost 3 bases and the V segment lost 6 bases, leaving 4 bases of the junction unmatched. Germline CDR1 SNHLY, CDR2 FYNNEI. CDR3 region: CASRGGQDYGYTF. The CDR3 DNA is TGTGCCAGCAGAGGAGGACAGGACTATGGCTACACCTTC.

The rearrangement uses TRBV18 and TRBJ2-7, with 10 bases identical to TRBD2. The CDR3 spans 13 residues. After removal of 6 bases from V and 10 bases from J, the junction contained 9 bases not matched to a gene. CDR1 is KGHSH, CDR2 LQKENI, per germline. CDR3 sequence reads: CASSPGTSASQYF. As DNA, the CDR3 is TGTGCCAGCTCCCCCGGGACTAGCGCTTCTCAGTACTTC. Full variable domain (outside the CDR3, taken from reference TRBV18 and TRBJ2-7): NAGVMQNPRHLVRRRGQEARLRCSPMKGHSHVYWYRQLPEEGLKFMVYLQKENIIDESGMPKERFSAEFPKEGPSILRIQQVVRGDSAAYFCASSPGTSASQYFGPGTRLTVT.

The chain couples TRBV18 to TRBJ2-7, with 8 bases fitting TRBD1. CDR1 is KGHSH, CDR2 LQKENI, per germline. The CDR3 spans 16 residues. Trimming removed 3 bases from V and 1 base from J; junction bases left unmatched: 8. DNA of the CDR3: TGTGCCAGCTCACCTACCCCGGACAGGGATTCCTACGAGCAGTACTTC. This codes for CASSPTPDRDSYEQYF.

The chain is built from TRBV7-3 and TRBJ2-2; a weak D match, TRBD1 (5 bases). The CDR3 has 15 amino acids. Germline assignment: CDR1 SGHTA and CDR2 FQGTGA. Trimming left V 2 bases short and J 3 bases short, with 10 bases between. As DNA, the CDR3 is TGTGCCAGCAGCTTAGTTACAGGAGACACCGGGGAGCTGTTTTTT. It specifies CASSLVTGDTGELFF.

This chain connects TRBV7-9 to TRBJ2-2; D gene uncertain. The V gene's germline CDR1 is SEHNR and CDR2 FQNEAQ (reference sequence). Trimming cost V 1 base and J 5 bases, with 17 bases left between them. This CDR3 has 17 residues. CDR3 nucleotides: TGTGCCAGCAGCTTAGAAGGTGGCAACAGTGGGACCGGGGAGCTGTTTTTT. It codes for CASSLEGGNSGTGELFF.

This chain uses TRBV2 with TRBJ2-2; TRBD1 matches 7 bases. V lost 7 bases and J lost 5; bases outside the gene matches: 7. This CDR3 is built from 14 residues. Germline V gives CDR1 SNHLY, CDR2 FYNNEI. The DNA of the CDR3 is TGTGCCAGCACCAACACAGGGGTTACCGGGGAGCTGTTTTTT. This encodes CASTNTGVTGELFF.

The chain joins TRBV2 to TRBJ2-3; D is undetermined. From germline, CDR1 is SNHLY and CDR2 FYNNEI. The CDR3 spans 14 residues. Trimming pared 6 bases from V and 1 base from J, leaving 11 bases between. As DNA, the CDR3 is TGTGCCAGCAGCGGGTTTGTCGGCACAGATACGCAGTATTTT. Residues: CASSGFVGTDTQYF.

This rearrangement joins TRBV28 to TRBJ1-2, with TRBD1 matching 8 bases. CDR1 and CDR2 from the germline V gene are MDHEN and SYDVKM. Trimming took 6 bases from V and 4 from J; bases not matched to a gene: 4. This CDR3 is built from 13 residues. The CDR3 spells CASSKGQVYGYTF. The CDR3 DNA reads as TGTGCCAGCAGCAAGGGACAGGTCTATGGCTACACCTTC.

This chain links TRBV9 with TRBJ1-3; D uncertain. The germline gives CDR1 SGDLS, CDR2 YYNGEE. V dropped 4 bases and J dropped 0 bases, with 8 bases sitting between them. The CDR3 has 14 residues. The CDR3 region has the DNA TGTGCCAGCAGCCCCCCGAGCTCTGGAAACACCATATATTTT. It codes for CASSPPSSGNTIYF.

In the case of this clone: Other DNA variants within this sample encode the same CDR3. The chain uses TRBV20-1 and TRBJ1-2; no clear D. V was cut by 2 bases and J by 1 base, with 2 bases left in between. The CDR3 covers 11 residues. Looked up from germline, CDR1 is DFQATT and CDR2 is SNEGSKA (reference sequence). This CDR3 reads CSARLNYGYTF. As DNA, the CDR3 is TGCAGTGCTAGACTTAACTATGGCTACACCTTC.

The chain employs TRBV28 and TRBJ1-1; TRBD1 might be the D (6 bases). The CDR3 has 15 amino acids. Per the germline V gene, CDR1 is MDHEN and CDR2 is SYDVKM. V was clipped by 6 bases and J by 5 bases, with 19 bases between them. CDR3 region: CASSPGGARRTEAFF. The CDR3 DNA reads TGTGCCAGCAGCCCTGGGGGGGCGCGGAGGACTGAAGCTTTCTTT. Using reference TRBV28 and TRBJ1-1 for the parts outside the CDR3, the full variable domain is DVKVTQSSRYLVKRTGEKVFLECVQDMDHENMFWYRQDPGLGLRLIYFSYDVKMKEKGDIPEGYSVSREKKERFSLILESASTNQTSMYLCASSPGGARRTEAFFGQGTRLTVV.

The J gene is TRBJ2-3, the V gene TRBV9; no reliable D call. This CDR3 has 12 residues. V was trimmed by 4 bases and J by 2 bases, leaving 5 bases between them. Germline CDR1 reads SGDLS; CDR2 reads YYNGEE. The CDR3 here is CASSSNTDTQYF. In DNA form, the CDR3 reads TGTGCCAGCAGCTCCAACACAGATACGCAGTATTTT.

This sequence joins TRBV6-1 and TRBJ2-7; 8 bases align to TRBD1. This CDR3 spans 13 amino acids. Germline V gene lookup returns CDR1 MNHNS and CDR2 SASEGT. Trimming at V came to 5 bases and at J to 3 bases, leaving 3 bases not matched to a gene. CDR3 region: CASSRGQVYEQYF. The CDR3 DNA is TGTGCCAGCAGTAGGGGACAGGTCTACGAGCAGTACTTC.

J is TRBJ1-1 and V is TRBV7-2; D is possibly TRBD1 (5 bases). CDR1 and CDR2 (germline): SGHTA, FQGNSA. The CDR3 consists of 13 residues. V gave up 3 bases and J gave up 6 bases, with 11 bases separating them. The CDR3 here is CASSLGGYSEAFF. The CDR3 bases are TGTGCCAGCAGCTTGGGGGGGTACTCTGAAGCTTTCTTT. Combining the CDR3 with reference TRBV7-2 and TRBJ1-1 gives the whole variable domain GAGVSQSPSNKVTEKGKDVELRCDPISGHTALYWYRQSLGQGLEFLIYFQGNSAPDKSGLPSDRFSAERTGGSVSTLTIQRTQQEDSAVYLCASSLGGYSEAFFGQGTRLTVV.

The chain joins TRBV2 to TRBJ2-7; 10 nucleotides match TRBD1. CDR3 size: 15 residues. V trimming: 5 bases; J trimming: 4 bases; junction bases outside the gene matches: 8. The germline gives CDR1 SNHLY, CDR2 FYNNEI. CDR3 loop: CASSPLWTGGYEQYF. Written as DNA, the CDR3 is TGTGCCAGCAGTCCTTTATGGACAGGGGGGTACGAGCAGTACTTC. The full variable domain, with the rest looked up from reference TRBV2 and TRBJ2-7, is EPEVTQTPSHQVTQMGQEVILRCVPISNHLYFYWYRQILGQKVEFLVSFYNNEISEKSEIFDDQFSVERPDGSNFTLKIRSTKLEDSAMYFCASSPLWTGGYEQYFGPGTRLTVT.

DNA of the CDR3: TGTGCCAGTAGTTCGGCGGGGGGTCCCTACGAGCAGTACTTC. Protein sequence: CASSSAGGPYEQYF. The chain uses TRBV19 and TRBJ2-7, with TRBD2 identical over 8 bases. V lost 5 bases, J lost 2 bases, and 5 bases stayed unmatched. Germline V gene data show CDR1 as LNHDA and CDR2 as SQIVND (reference sequence). The CDR3 covers 14 residues. Using reference TRBV19 and TRBJ2-7 for the parts outside the CDR3, the full variable domain is DGGITQSPKYLFRKEGQNVTLSCEQNLNHDAMYWYRQDPGQGLRLIYYSQIVNDFQKGDIAEGYSVSREKKESFPLTVTSAQKNPTAFYLCASSSAGGPYEQYFGPGTRLTVT.

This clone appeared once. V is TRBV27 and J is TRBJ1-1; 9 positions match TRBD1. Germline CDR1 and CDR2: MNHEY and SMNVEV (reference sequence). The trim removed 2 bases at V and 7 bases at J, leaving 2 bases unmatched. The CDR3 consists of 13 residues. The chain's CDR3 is CASSLRTGDEAFF. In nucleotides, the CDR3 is TGTGCCAGCAGTTTAAGGACAGGGGATGAAGCTTTCTTT.

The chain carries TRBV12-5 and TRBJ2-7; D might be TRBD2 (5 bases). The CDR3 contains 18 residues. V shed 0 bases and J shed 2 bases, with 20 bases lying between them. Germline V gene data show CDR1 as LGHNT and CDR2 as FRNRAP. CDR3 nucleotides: TGTGCTAGTGGTTTGGTACAAAAGGGTGCAACGGGGACCTACGAGCAGTACTTC. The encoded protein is CASGLVQKGATGTYEQYF.

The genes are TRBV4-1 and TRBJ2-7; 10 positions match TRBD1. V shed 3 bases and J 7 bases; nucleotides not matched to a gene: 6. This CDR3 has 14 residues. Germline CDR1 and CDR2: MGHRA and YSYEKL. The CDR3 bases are TGCGCCAGCAGCCACCGGACAGGGGGAGGGGAGCAGTACTTC. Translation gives CASSHRTGGGEQYF.

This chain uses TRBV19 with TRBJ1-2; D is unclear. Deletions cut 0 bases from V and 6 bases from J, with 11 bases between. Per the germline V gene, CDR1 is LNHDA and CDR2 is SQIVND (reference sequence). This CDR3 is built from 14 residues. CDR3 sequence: CASSIDNRPNGYTF. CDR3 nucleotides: TGTGCCAGTAGTATAGATAACAGACCTAATGGCTACACCTTC.

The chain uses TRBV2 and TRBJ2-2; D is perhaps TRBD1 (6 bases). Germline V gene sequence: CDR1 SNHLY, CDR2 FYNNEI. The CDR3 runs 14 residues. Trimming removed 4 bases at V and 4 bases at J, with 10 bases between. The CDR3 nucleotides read TGTGCCAGCAGTGGAACAGGGTTCACCGGGGAGCTGTTTTTT. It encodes CASSGTGFTGELFF.

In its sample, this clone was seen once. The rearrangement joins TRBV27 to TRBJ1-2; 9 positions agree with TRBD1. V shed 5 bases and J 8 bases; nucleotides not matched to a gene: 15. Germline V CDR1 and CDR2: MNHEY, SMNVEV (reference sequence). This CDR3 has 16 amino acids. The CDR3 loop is CASSALTGQGIRGYTF. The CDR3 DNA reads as TGTGCCAGCAGTGCTCTTACGGGACAGGGCATCCGGGGCTACACCTTC.

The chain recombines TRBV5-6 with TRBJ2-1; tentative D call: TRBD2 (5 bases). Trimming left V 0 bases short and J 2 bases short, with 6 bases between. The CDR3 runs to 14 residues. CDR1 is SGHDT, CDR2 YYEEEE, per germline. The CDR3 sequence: CASSLVEAYNEQFF. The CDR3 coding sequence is TGTGCCAGCAGCTTGGTGGAGGCCTACAATGAGCAGTTCTTC.